Below, 20 T cell receptor beta chains from the same sample are listed, as sequenced in a study of PD-1 blockade in classical Hodgkin lymphoma. Generated by immunoSEQ multiplex PCR, the TCRdb table keeps only in-frame clones and is missing some. This sample has about 36,000 clones, with roughly three quarters found just once. Every patient relapsed after autologous stem cell transplantation, and brentuximab vedotin exposure varied. This sample comprised peripheral blood mononuclear cells (PBMCs), obtained before the second cycle of nivolumab. These receptors were taken from a human donor with classical Hodgkin lymphoma.

The chain is built from TRBV10-2 and TRBJ1-1; 9 bases fit TRBD1. J gave up 4 bases and V 6 bases, and 3 bases lay outside the gene matches. Germline V gene lookup returns CDR1 WSHSY and CDR2 SAAADI. This CDR3 has 13 residues. CDR3 nucleotide sequence: TGCGCCAGCAGCGAGACAGGGGGCACTGAAGCTTTCTTT. It is translated as CASSETGGTEAFF.

The chain joins TRBV6-5 to TRBJ1-3, with 8 bases fitting TRBD1. The junction had 2 bases not matched to a gene; V was cut back by 6 bases and J by 4 bases. Germline loops: CDR1 MNHEY, CDR2 SVGAGI. The CDR3 totals 13 residues. CDR3 loop: CASRWTGGNTIYF. For the CDR3, the DNA is TGTGCCAGCAGGTGGACAGGGGGAAACACCATATATTTT.

The V call is TRBV5-1, the J call TRBJ1-5; D may be TRBD1 (5 bases). The CDR3 runs to 15 residues. Looked up from germline, CDR1 is SGHRS and CDR2 is YFSETQ. With 4 bases removed from V and 0 bases from J, the gap between germline ends came to 11 bases. The DNA of the CDR3 is TGCGCCAGCAGCCCTCAGGGAATTAGCAATCAGCCCCAGCATTTT. Its translation: CASSPQGISNQPQHF.

The V and J genes are TRBV4-1 and TRBJ2-3, with D possibly TRBD2 on 5 matching bases. There are 18 residues in the CDR3. Germline CDR1 and CDR2: MGHRA and YSYEKL. V lost 0 bases, J lost 4 bases, and 20 bases lay in between. The CDR3 DNA is TGCGCCAGCAGCCAAGAAATAACTAGACGGAGCCCCCCAGATACGCAGTATTTT. Translation gives CASSQEITRRSPPDTQYF.

CDR3 nucleotide sequence: TGTGCCAGCAGTGAAACAGGGTCCACCGGGGAGCTGTTTTTT. Amino acid sequence: CASSETGSTGELFF. The chain is built from TRBV6-1 and TRBJ2-2, with D possibly being TRBD1 (6 bases). Germline loops: CDR1 MNHNS, CDR2 SASEGT. The CDR3 consists of 14 residues. With 2 bases removed from V and 4 bases from J, the gap between germline ends came to 8 bases.

This chain joins TRBV5-1 and TRBJ1-1; no definite D call. Germline V gene data show CDR1 as SGHRS and CDR2 as YFSETQ. V lost 7 bases and J 1 base, leaving 8 bases between the germline ends. The CDR3 covers 12 residues. The CDR3 DNA is TGCGCCAGCTCCGACCCGAACACTGAAGCTTTCTTT. Protein product: CASSDPNTEAFF. The whole variable domain, remainder taken from reference TRBV5-1 and TRBJ1-1, is KAGVTQTPRYLIKTRGQQVTLSCSPISGHRSVSWYQQTPGQGLQFLFEYFSETQRNKGNFPGRFSGRQFSNSRSEMNVSTLELGDSALYLCASSDPNTEAFFGQGTRLTVV.

The chain recombines TRBV4-2 with TRBJ1-1; no reliable D call. Germline assignment: CDR1 LGHNA and CDR2 YNFKEQ. The CDR3 contains 16 residues. V lost 0 bases and J 5 bases, leaving 16 bases between the germline ends. This CDR3 reads CASSQDFMGLRTEAFF. The CDR3 DNA follows: TGTGCCAGCAGCCAAGATTTTATGGGGTTGCGGACTGAAGCTTTCTTT.

Only one count was recorded for this clone. This chain uses TRBV10-3 with TRBJ2-6; maybe TRBD2 (5 bases). CDR3 length: 14 residues. Germline CDR1 and CDR2: ENHRY and SYGVKD. The V and J ends lost 8 bases and 2 bases respectively, with 10 bases between them. The CDR3 nucleotides read TGTGCCATCCGCGGGCTCCCTGGGGCCAACGTCCTGACTTTC. Translation gives CAIRGLPGANVLTF.

This clone turned up a few times. This chain links TRBV2 with TRBJ1-3; D gene uncertain. The CDR3 spans 14 residues. The germline V and J ends were trimmed by 8 bases and 0 bases, with 11 bases remaining between them. Germline lookup yields CDR1 SNHLY and CDR2 FYNNEI. The CDR3 bases are TGTGCCAGCCGGGCCCAGATCTCTGGAAACACCATATATTTT. It yields the protein CASRAQISGNTIYF. The variable domain in full, with the rest retrieved from reference TRBV2 and TRBJ1-3, is EPEVTQTPSHQVTQMGQEVILRCVPISNHLYFYWYRQILGQKVEFLVSFYNNEISEKSEIFDDQFSVERPDGSNFTLKIRSTKLEDSAMYFCASRAQISGNTIYFGEGSWLTVV.

The chain carries TRBV5-8 and TRBJ2-3; D may be TRBD2 (5 bases). V shed 6 bases and J shed 3 bases, with 23 bases lying between them. CDR1 is SGHTS and CDR2 is YDEGEE in the germline V gene. This CDR3 region has 17 residues. The CDR3 reads CASNPPGGLEVTDTQYF. CDR3 in DNA: TGTGCCAGCAACCCGCCGGGCGGGCTAGAGGTAACAGATACGCAGTATTTT.

This clone was observed a single time. The chain is built from TRBV4-1 and TRBJ2-1; D is possibly TRBD2 (5 bases). The CDR3 covers 14 residues. Trimming left V 2 bases short and J 5 bases short, with 10 bases between. The germline V gene encodes CDR1 MGHRA and CDR2 YSYEKL. The CDR3: CASSQLTGDNEQFF. The DNA for the CDR3 is TGCGCCAGCAGCCAACTGACCGGGGACAATGAGCAGTTCTTC.

V usage is TRBV9 and J usage is TRBJ2-6, with D possibly TRBD2 on 5 matching bases. Between the trimmed V and J ends, which lost 7 bases and 2 bases, there was a span of 16 bases. The germline CDR1 and CDR2 sequences are SGDLS and YYNGEE. The CDR3 consists of 16 residues. CDR3 nucleotide sequence: TGTGCCAGCCCCACACACGGAGGTGCTGGGGCCAACGTCCTGACTTTC. Translating gives CASPTHGGAGANVLTF.

This clone was seen a few times. The chain has TRBV2 and TRBJ2-1; 8 nucleotides align to TRBD1. V lost 7 bases and J lost 7; bases outside the gene matches: 9. This CDR3 comprises 14 residues. Germline values: CDR1 SNHLY, CDR2 FYNNEI. CDR3 protein: CASIRQGWRNEQFF. The CDR3, as DNA: TGTGCCAGCATAAGACAGGGGTGGAGGAATGAGCAGTTCTTC.

The J gene is TRBJ1-2, the V gene TRBV6-5, with 7 bases matching TRBD1. This CDR3 spans 14 amino acids. Trimming removed 6 bases from V and 4 bases from J; junction bases left unmatched: 8. Germline values: CDR1 MNHEY, CDR2 SVGAGI. The CDR3 DNA is TGTGCCAGCAGCCGCGGACAGGCGGGCTATGGCTACACCTTC. Its protein product is CASSRGQAGYGYTF.

The chain links TRBV5-1 to TRBJ1-1; D remains ambiguous. V lost 4 bases and J 4 bases, leaving 14 bases between the germline ends. Per the germline V gene, CDR1 is SGHRS and CDR2 is YFSETQ. The CDR3 runs to 14 residues. This CDR3 is CASSNFPGGTEAFF. The CDR3 DNA reads as TGCGCCAGCAGCAATTTCCCTGGTGGCACTGAAGCTTTCTTT.

The count of this clone is one. The V and J genes are TRBV29-1 and TRBJ1-2, with 9 bases that match TRBD1. The J segment lost 4 bases and the V segment lost 6 bases, leaving 6 bases of the junction unmatched. The CDR3 is 13 residues long. Per the germline V gene, CDR1 is SQVTM and CDR2 is ANQGSEA. The CDR3 loop is CSVRRTGAYGYTF. Here the CDR3 DNA reads TGCAGCGTAAGAAGGACAGGGGCCTATGGCTACACCTTC.

The V and J genes are TRBV7-2 and TRBJ1-1; D might be TRBD1 (6 bases). Trimming cost V 5 bases and J 0 bases, with 13 bases left between them. This CDR3 has 15 amino acids. Germline V gives CDR1 SGHTA, CDR2 FQGNSA. CDR3 in amino acids: CASSLGTYMNTEAFF. CDR3 DNA: TGTGCCAGCAGCCTGGGGACATACATGAACACTGAAGCTTTCTTT. Filled out from reference TRBV7-2 and TRBJ1-1, the complete variable domain reads GAGVSQSPSNKVTEKGKDVELRCDPISGHTALYWYRQSLGQGLEFLIYFQGNSAPDKSGLPSDRFSAERTGGSVSTLTIQRTQQEDSAVYLCASSLGTYMNTEAFFGQGTRLTVV.

The genes are TRBV7-8 and TRBJ1-1; D might be TRBD1 (5 bases). With 6 bases removed from V and 0 bases from J, the gap between germline ends came to 11 bases. Germline V CDR1 and CDR2: SGHVS, FQNEAQ. CDR3 length: 14 amino acids. The CDR3, as DNA: TGTGCCAGCAGTTTCGGACAATTGAACACTGAAGCTTTCTTT. This sequence encodes CASSFGQLNTEAFF.

This chain connects TRBV5-6 to TRBJ1-6, with TRBD1 matching over 9 bases. Germline trimming cut 4 bases from V and 9 bases from J; bases unmatched to any gene: 5. This CDR3 is 14 amino acids long. CDR1 SGHDT and CDR2 YYEEEE come from the germline V gene. The CDR3 reads CASSRGQGISPLHF. The CDR3 nucleotides read TGTGCCAGCAGCCGCGGACAGGGGATTTCACCCCTCCACTTT.

The rearrangement joins TRBV5-4 to TRBJ1-2; D is undetermined. The V and J ends lost 0 bases and 0 bases respectively, with 3 bases between them. The CDR3 is 13 residues long. The germline CDR1 and CDR2 sequences are SGHNT and YYREEE (reference sequence). The CDR3, as DNA: TGTGCCAGCAGCTTGGACCCTAACTATGGCTACACCTTC. Protein: CASSLDPNYGYTF.